This T cell receptor (beta chain) was sequenced for a study of OX40 agonist ivuxolimab in advanced cancers. Study-wide context: Patients were treated with intravenous ivuxolimab, dosed at 0.01 to 10 mg/kg and infused every 2 weeks. Study observations and caveats: Patients with a partial response at 0.1-3.0 mg/kg had among the lowest clonal expansion.

With respect to this clone: Its antigen is currently unknown.

In germline, CDR1 is LGHNT, CDR2 FRNRAP. Deletions cut 0 bases from V and 2 bases from J, with 5 bases between. This CDR3 has 13 residues. Clones were read by immunoSEQ multiplex PCR, and TCRdb kept only the in-frame ones, dropping some. Among about 95,000 clones listed, over 75% were seen once. Sequences were derived from CD4+ or CD8+ T cells sorted from blood, sampled in a trial of the OX40 agonist ivuxolimab. The chain links TRBV12-5 to TRBJ2-7; the D is unclear. The sequence was collected from an adult with an advanced solid tumor such as melanoma, head and neck, liver or kidney cancer. The CDR3 protein is CASGLVETYEQYF. In nucleotides, the CDR3 is TGTGCTAGTGGTTTGGTAGAGACCTACGAGCAGTACTTC.